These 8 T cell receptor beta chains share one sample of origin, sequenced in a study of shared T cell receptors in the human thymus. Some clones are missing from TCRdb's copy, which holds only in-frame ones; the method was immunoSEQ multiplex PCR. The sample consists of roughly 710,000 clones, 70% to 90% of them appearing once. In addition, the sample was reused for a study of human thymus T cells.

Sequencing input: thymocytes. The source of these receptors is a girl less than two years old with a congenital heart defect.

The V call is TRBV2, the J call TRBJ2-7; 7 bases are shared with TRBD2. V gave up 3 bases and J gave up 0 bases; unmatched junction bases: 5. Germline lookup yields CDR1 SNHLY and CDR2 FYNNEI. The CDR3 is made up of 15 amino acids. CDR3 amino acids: CASSEVGRDSYEQYF. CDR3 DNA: TGTGCCAGCAGTGAGGTGGGGAGGGACTCCTACGAGCAGTACTTC.

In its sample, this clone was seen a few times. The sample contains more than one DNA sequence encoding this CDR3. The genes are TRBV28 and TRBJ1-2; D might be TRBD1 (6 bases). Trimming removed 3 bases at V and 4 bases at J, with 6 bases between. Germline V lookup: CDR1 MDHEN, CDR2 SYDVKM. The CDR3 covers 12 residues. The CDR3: CASSLDSYGYTF. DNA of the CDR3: TGTGCCAGCAGTTTGGACAGCTATGGCTACACCTTC.

CDR3 coding DNA: TGCGCCAGCAGCTTGGGGCAGGGTTTGAATAATTCACCCCTCCACTTT. This codes for CASSLGQGLNNSPLHF. The chain carries TRBV5-1 and TRBJ1-6; D is perhaps TRBD1 (5 bases). The germline V gene has CDR1 SGHRS and CDR2 YFSETQ. Trimming removed 0 bases at V and 5 bases at J, with 12 bases between. The CDR3 totals 16 residues.

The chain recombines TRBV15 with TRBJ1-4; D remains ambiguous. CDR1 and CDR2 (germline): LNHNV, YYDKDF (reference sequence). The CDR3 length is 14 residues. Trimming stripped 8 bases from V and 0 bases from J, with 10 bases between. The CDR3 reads CATAPGATNEKLFF. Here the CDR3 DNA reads TGTGCCACCGCCCCCGGGGCAACTAATGAAAAACTGTTTTTT.

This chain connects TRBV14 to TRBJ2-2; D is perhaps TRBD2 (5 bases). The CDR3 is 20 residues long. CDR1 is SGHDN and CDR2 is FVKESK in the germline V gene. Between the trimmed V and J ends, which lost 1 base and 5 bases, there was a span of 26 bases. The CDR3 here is CASSQGSVPQLPSGTGELFF. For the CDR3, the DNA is TGTGCCAGCAGCCAAGGGTCGGTTCCACAACTACCCTCGGGGACCGGGGAGCTGTTTTTT.

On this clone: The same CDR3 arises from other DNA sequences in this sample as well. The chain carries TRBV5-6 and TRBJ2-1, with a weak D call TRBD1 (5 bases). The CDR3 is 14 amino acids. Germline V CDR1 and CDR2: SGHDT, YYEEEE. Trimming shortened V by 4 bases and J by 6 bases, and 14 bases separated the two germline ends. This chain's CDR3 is CASSDRQGCNEQFF. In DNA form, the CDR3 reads TGTGCCAGCAGCGATAGGCAGGGATGCAATGAGCAGTTCTTC.

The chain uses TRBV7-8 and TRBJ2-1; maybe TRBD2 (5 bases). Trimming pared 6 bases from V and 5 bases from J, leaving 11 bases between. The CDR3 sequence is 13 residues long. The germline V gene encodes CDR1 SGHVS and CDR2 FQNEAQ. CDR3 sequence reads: CASSWTGNNEQFF. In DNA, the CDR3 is TGTGCCAGCAGTTGGACTGGCAACAATGAGCAGTTCTTC.

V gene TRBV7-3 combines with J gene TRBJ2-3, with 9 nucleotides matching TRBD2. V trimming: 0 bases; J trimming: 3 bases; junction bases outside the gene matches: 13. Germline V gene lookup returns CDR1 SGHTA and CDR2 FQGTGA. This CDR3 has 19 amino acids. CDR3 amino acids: CASSLTSGGAWIGTDTQYF. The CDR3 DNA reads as TGTGCCAGCAGCTTAACTAGCGGGGGTGCGTGGATTGGAACAGATACGCAGTATTTT.